Listed below are T cell receptor beta chains from one sample, sequenced in a study of T cell changes during pregnancy in multiple sclerosis. Clones were read by immunoSEQ multiplex PCR, and TCRdb kept only the in-frame ones, dropping some. The top ten clones hold roughly 0.45% of a sample with 30,000 to 45,000 clones, about 92% of them seen once. Source: CD4+ T cells from peripheral blood mononuclear cells, taken after pregnancy. Source of these receptors: a female donor with multiple sclerosis, enrolled in a pregnancy study. CDR3s include the opening cysteine and the closing phenylalanine or tryptophan. Each record gives: J gene, clone size, D gene, V gene, CDR3 DNA, CDR3 protein. D genes are given only for firm matches. Clone size is shown for a subset of rows, as once, few, many or a class of expanded clone.

j_call: TRBJ1-2
clone_size: .
d_call: .
v_call: TRBV25-1
cdr3_nt: TGTGCCAGCAGTGAATTGAGTGGCTACACCTTC
cdr3_aa: CASSELSGYTF

j_call: TRBJ1-3
clone_size: .
d_call: TRBD1
v_call: TRBV4-3
cdr3_nt: TGCGCCAGCAGCCACCAGGGGGCAGGGAGCACCATATATTTT
cdr3_aa: CASSHQGAGSTIYF

j_call: TRBJ1-1
clone_size: .
d_call: TRBD1
v_call: TRBV27
cdr3_nt: TGTGCCAGCGTAGACAGGGTCCTAGGGGGGACTGAAGCTTTCTTT
cdr3_aa: CASVDRVLGGTEAFF

j_call: TRBJ1-4
clone_size: .
d_call: .
v_call: TRBV18
cdr3_nt: TGTGCCAGCTCATCCACCCGACAGCCTAATGAAAAACTGTTTTTT
cdr3_aa: CASSSTRQPNEKLFF

j_call: TRBJ2-7
clone_size: .
d_call: .
v_call: TRBV6-1
cdr3_nt: TGTGCCAGCAGTGAATGGCGGGGAACCTACGAGCAGTACTTC
cdr3_aa: CASSEWRGTYEQYF

j_call: TRBJ1-1
clone_size: .
d_call: .
v_call: TRBV7-2
cdr3_nt: TGTGCCAGCAGCTTAATAACCGGGAGCACTGAAGCTTTCTTT
cdr3_aa: CASSLITGSTEAFF

j_call: TRBJ1-4
clone_size: .
d_call: .
v_call: TRBV18
cdr3_nt: TGTGCCAGCTCACCACCAGGGGCCTCTAATGAAAAACTGTTTTTT
cdr3_aa: CASSPPGASNEKLFF

j_call: TRBJ1-1
clone_size: .
d_call: .
v_call: TRBV7-8
cdr3_nt: TGTGCCAGCAAAGACAGCTTCACTGAAGCTTTCTTT
cdr3_aa: CASKDSFTEAFF

j_call: TRBJ2-1
clone_size: .
d_call: TRBD2
v_call: TRBV7-7
cdr3_nt: TGTGCCAGCAGCTTGGGGGAGGGTAGTGGGCAGTTCTTC
cdr3_aa: CASSLGEGSGQFF

j_call: TRBJ1-5
clone_size: .
d_call: .
v_call: TRBV6-6
cdr3_nt: TGTGCCAGCAGTTTAAAAGGGGGCAATCAGCCCCAGCATTTT
cdr3_aa: CASSLKGGNQPQHF

j_call: TRBJ2-7
clone_size: few
d_call: .
v_call: TRBV2
cdr3_nt: TGTGCCAGCAGTGAAGGAGCCTACGAGCAGTACTTC
cdr3_aa: CASSEGAYEQYF

j_call: TRBJ1-6
clone_size: .
d_call: .
v_call: TRBV2
cdr3_nt: TGTGCCAGCAGTGAAACCGGGGGGAATTCACCCCTCCACTTT
cdr3_aa: CASSETGGNSPLHF

j_call: TRBJ2-7
clone_size: .
d_call: TRBD2
v_call: TRBV7-8
cdr3_nt: TGTGCCAGCAGCCTCGGGACTAGCGGGACCTACGAGCAGTACTTC
cdr3_aa: CASSLGTSGTYEQYF

j_call: TRBJ1-5
clone_size: .
d_call: TRBD1
v_call: TRBV9
cdr3_nt: TGTGCCAGCAGCGCAGGGACAGGGGCGACGGATCAGCCCCAGCATTTT
cdr3_aa: CASSAGTGATDQPQHF

j_call: TRBJ1-1
clone_size: .
d_call: TRBD1
v_call: TRBV28
cdr3_nt: TGTGCCAGCAGTCCCGGACAGGGGCGGGATGCTTTCTTT
cdr3_aa: CASSPGQGRDAFF

j_call: TRBJ2-7
clone_size: .
d_call: .
v_call: TRBV10-2
cdr3_nt: TGCGCCAGTACTTCCGGAACTAGTTTTGTAGAGCAGTACTTC
cdr3_aa: CASTSGTSFVEQYF

j_call: TRBJ1-1
clone_size: .
d_call: .
v_call: TRBV7-2
cdr3_nt: TGTGCCAGCAGCTTAGTCGGAGGAATGAACACTGAAGCTTTCTTT
cdr3_aa: CASSLVGGMNTEAFF

j_call: TRBJ2-1
clone_size: .
d_call: .
v_call: TRBV7-3
cdr3_nt: TGTGCCAGCAGCTTGGGGCCGTGGAATGAGCAGTTCTTC
cdr3_aa: CASSLGPWNEQFF

j_call: TRBJ1-3
clone_size: .
d_call: TRBD1
v_call: TRBV5-4
cdr3_nt: TGTGCCAGCAGCTTAGGACAGGGTAACTCTGGAAACACCATATATTTT
cdr3_aa: CASSLGQGNSGNTIYF

j_call: TRBJ2-1
clone_size: .
d_call: .
v_call: TRBV2
cdr3_nt: TGTGCCAGCAGTGATTATACGGGGGAAATCTACAATGAGCAGTTCTTC
cdr3_aa: CASSDYTGEIYNEQFF

j_call: TRBJ1-5
clone_size: .
d_call: .
v_call: TRBV28
cdr3_nt: TGTGCCAGCAGTACCCTTACAGGACTAGGCAATCAGCCCCAGCATTTT
cdr3_aa: CASSTLTGLGNQPQHF

j_call: TRBJ2-7
clone_size: .
d_call: .
v_call: TRBV19
cdr3_nt: TGTGCCAGTAGTATCAACTCCTACGAGCAGTACTTC
cdr3_aa: CASSINSYEQYF

j_call: TRBJ2-3
clone_size: .
d_call: TRBD2
v_call: TRBV6-5
cdr3_nt: TGTGCCAGCATTCCATTCCGGGAGGGCGAGGATACGCAGTATTTT
cdr3_aa: CASIPFREGEDTQYF

j_call: TRBJ2-6
clone_size: .
d_call: .
v_call: TRBV6-4
cdr3_nt: TGTGCCAGCTCTGAATACGGGGTTTTTAGCTCTGGGGCCAACGTCCTGACTTTC
cdr3_aa: CASSEYGVFSSGANVLTF

j_call: TRBJ2-4
clone_size: .
d_call: .
v_call: TRBV15
cdr3_nt: TGTGCCACCAGCAGAGAAACAGGCCCCTTAGCCAAAAACATTCAGTACTTC
cdr3_aa: CATSRETGPLAKNIQYF

j_call: TRBJ2-1
clone_size: .
d_call: .
v_call: TRBV5-1
cdr3_nt: TGCGCCAGCAGCCCGACACCGACTAGATCCTACAATGAGCAGTTCTTC
cdr3_aa: CASSPTPTRSYNEQFF

j_call: TRBJ2-7
clone_size: .
d_call: TRBD2
v_call: TRBV5-4
cdr3_nt: TGTGCCAGCAGCTTGGCCGGGGGGACCTACGAGCAGTACTTC
cdr3_aa: CASSLAGGTYEQYF

j_call: TRBJ2-3
clone_size: .
d_call: .
v_call: TRBV23-1
cdr3_nt: TGCGCCAGCAGCCCAAACGGGGTTGGCACAGATACGCAGTATTTT
cdr3_aa: CASSPNGVGTDTQYF

j_call: TRBJ2-7
clone_size: .
d_call: .
v_call: TRBV5-6
cdr3_nt: TGTGCCAGCAGCCTATACAGGGACTACGAGCAGTACTTC
cdr3_aa: CASSLYRDYEQYF

j_call: TRBJ1-5
clone_size: .
d_call: TRBD1
v_call: TRBV5-8
cdr3_nt: TGTGCCAGCAGCACAGGGGACCCGGGGTTCAATCAGCCCCAGCATTTT
cdr3_aa: CASSTGDPGFNQPQHF

j_call: TRBJ2-2
clone_size: few
d_call: .
v_call: TRBV19
cdr3_nt: TGTGCCAGTAGTATCCTGGCCACCGGGGAGCTGTTTTTT
cdr3_aa: CASSILATGELFF

j_call: TRBJ2-7
clone_size: .
d_call: .
v_call: TRBV5-1
cdr3_nt: TGCGCCAGCAATCCCACTCCAGGTAGTTCCTACGAGCAGTACTTC
cdr3_aa: CASNPTPGSSYEQYF

j_call: TRBJ2-2
clone_size: .
d_call: .
v_call: TRBV7-2
cdr3_nt: TGTGCCAGCAGCTTAGTTTACTTCACCGGGGAGCTGTTTTTT
cdr3_aa: CASSLVYFTGELFF

j_call: TRBJ1-3
clone_size: .
d_call: .
v_call: TRBV5-1
cdr3_nt: TGCGCCAGCAGCATAAGCGGGCCTTACTACGGAAACACCATATATTTT
cdr3_aa: CASSISGPYYGNTIYF

j_call: TRBJ1-2
clone_size: .
d_call: TRBD1
v_call: TRBV7-2
cdr3_nt: TGTGCCAGCAGCTTAGGGACAGGGGCCCTGTCGGGTCGCTATGGCTACACCTTC
cdr3_aa: CASSLGTGALSGRYGYTF

j_call: TRBJ1-1
clone_size: .
d_call: TRBD1
v_call: TRBV11-1
cdr3_nt: TGTGCCAGCAGCTTAGCCGCCCGTGCAGGGGGCAACACTGAAGCTTTCTTT
cdr3_aa: CASSLAARAGGNTEAFF

j_call: TRBJ2-2
clone_size: .
d_call: TRBD1
v_call: TRBV19
cdr3_nt: TGTGCCTCCCGGACAGGATCGAACACCGGGGAGCTGTTTTTT
cdr3_aa: CASRTGSNTGELFF

j_call: TRBJ2-3
clone_size: .
d_call: TRBD1
v_call: TRBV6-4
cdr3_nt: TGTGCCAGCAGTCGGGACAGGGGGGATACGCAGTATTTT
cdr3_aa: CASSRDRGDTQYF

j_call: TRBJ2-2
clone_size: .
d_call: TRBD1
v_call: TRBV7-3
cdr3_nt: TGTGCCAGCAGCTTAACGAGGGCAGGGGGCGGCGGGGAGCTGTTTTTT
cdr3_aa: CASSLTRAGGGGELFF

j_call: TRBJ2-3
clone_size: .
d_call: TRBD2
v_call: TRBV7-2
cdr3_nt: TGTGCCAGCAGAATAGCGGGGGAGAGAACAGATACGCAGTATTTT
cdr3_aa: CASRIAGERTDTQYF

j_call: TRBJ2-5
clone_size: .
d_call: TRBD2
v_call: TRBV29-1
cdr3_nt: TGCAGCGTCGGGACAAACGGGGGGGCCCAGTACTTC
cdr3_aa: CSVGTNGGAQYF

j_call: TRBJ2-3
clone_size: .
d_call: TRBD2
v_call: TRBV27
cdr3_nt: TGTGCCAGCAGTCCCCTACTAGCGGGAGGCACAGATACGCAGTATTTT
cdr3_aa: CASSPLLAGGTDTQYF

j_call: TRBJ2-1
clone_size: .
d_call: TRBD2
v_call: TRBV7-9
cdr3_nt: TGTGCCAGCAGCCCATTGGGCGGGGGGGCCGCCAATGAGCAGTTCTTC
cdr3_aa: CASSPLGGGAANEQFF

j_call: TRBJ2-5
clone_size: .
d_call: .
v_call: TRBV29-1
cdr3_nt: TGCAGCGTCGGAGGCGGGACGGAGACCCAGTACTTC
cdr3_aa: CSVGGGTETQYF

j_call: TRBJ2-2
clone_size: .
d_call: TRBD1
v_call: TRBV7-3
cdr3_nt: TGTGCCAGCAGCTCACCGGGACAGTTCACCGGGGAGCTGTTTTTT
cdr3_aa: CASSSPGQFTGELFF

j_call: TRBJ2-7
clone_size: .
d_call: .
v_call: TRBV5-4
cdr3_nt: TGTGCCAGCAGTAAGGGCCTTCAGCGGGACGAGCAGTACTTC
cdr3_aa: CASSKGLQRDEQYF

j_call: TRBJ2-5
clone_size: .
d_call: TRBD1
v_call: TRBV18
cdr3_nt: TGTGCCAGCTCACCAAGAGGGGGCCTTACTGGCTCCGAGACCCAGTACTTC
cdr3_aa: CASSPRGGLTGSETQYF

j_call: TRBJ1-1
clone_size: .
d_call: .
v_call: TRBV5-1
cdr3_nt: TGCGCCAGCAGCCTGGGGGCCCTGAACACTGAAGCTTTCTTT
cdr3_aa: CASSLGALNTEAFF

j_call: TRBJ2-5
clone_size: .
d_call: .
v_call: TRBV27
cdr3_nt: TGTGCCAGCAGTTTAGTCGGGTCCCAAGAGACCCAGTACTTC
cdr3_aa: CASSLVGSQETQYF

j_call: TRBJ2-7
clone_size: .
d_call: TRBD1
v_call: TRBV4-1
cdr3_nt: TGCGCCAGCAGCCACCCTAGCAGGGGGCTGAGGGAGCAGTACTTC
cdr3_aa: CASSHPSRGLREQYF

j_call: TRBJ2-2
clone_size: .
d_call: .
v_call: TRBV5-1
cdr3_nt: TGCGCCAGCAGCTTTCTCGCGGGGAAGAACACCGGGGAGCTGTTTTTT
cdr3_aa: CASSFLAGKNTGELFF

j_call: TRBJ1-3
clone_size: .
d_call: .
v_call: TRBV7-9
cdr3_nt: TGTGCCAGCAGCCTAGGACTCAGTAGTTCAGGAAACACCATATATTTT
cdr3_aa: CASSLGLSSSGNTIYF

j_call: TRBJ2-1
clone_size: .
d_call: .
v_call: TRBV5-1
cdr3_nt: TGCGCCAGCAGCCCCGTATTCACGAGCTCCTACAATGAGCAGTTCTTC
cdr3_aa: CASSPVFTSSYNEQFF

j_call: TRBJ1-1
clone_size: few
d_call: .
v_call: TRBV28
cdr3_nt: TGTGCCAGCAGTTTCTTGACAGGAAACACTGAAGCTTTCTTT
cdr3_aa: CASSFLTGNTEAFF

j_call: TRBJ2-2
clone_size: .
d_call: TRBD1
v_call: TRBV28
cdr3_nt: TGTGCCAGCAGGGGGACAGGGGGCCCCGGGGAGCTGTTTTTT
cdr3_aa: CASRGTGGPGELFF